Below, 19 T cell receptor beta chains from the same sample are listed, as sequenced in a study of T cells after yellow fever vaccination. From the 5' RACE reads, TCRdb called clonotypes with MiXCR, one entry per CDR3 protein. The sample lists 450,000 to 650,000 distinct CDR3 sequences; around a fifth were seen once. Source: PBMCs, taken more than 20 days after the first yellow fever vaccination. These receptors all stem from a man aged 18 to 30 who received the YFV17D yellow fever vaccine.

This chain joins TRBV12-3 or TRBV12-4 and TRBJ1-2; 10 nucleotides line up with TRBD1. V shed 8 bases, J shed 0 bases, and the junction held 3 bases outside the gene matches. The CDR3 runs to 14 residues. CDR3 region: CASWDRGANYGYTF. The DNA for the CDR3 is TGTGCCAGCTGGGACAGGGGAGCTAACTATGGCTACACCTTC.

The J gene is TRBJ2-2, the V gene TRBV20-1, with D possibly matching TRBD2 (5 bases). The CDR3 runs to 15 residues. Trimming took off 1 base at V and 2 bases at J, with 11 bases between the two ends. Germline CDR1 DFQATT, CDR2 SNEGSKA (reference sequence). CDR3 DNA sequence: TGCAGTGCTAGAGCTGAGGGCAGCAACACCGGGGAGCTGTTTTTT. Translating it yields CSARAEGSNTGELFF.

The chain recombines TRBV7-2 with TRBJ2-3; 8 bases agree with TRBD2. This CDR3 contains 16 residues. J was trimmed by 2 bases and V by 5 bases; bases with no gene match: 9. Germline CDR1 SGHTA, CDR2 FQGNSA. The CDR3 DNA sequence: TGTGCCAGCAGCCCCCGACTAGCGACGAACACAGATACGCAGTATTTT. Translation gives CASSPRLATNTDTQYF.

The chain recombines TRBV3-1 with TRBJ2-5, with 9 nucleotides matching TRBD1. After removal of 1 base from V and 2 bases from J, the junction contained 11 bases not matched to a gene. Germline V gives CDR1 LGHDT, CDR2 YNNKEL (reference sequence). CDR3 length equals 18 residues. CDR3 protein: CASSQVSGTGSLQETQYF. The CDR3 DNA reads as TGTGCCAGCAGCCAAGTTTCCGGGACAGGGTCACTTCAAGAGACCCAGTACTTC.

This clonotype was observed a handful of times. V usage is TRBV7-6 and J usage is TRBJ2-1; D remains unclear. Germline V gives CDR1 SGHVS, CDR2 FNYEAQ. Deletions cut 3 bases from V and 7 bases from J, with 10 bases between. The CDR3 sequence is 13 residues long. The CDR3 region is CASSLTPFNEQFF. In DNA form, the CDR3 reads TGTGCCAGCAGCTTGACTCCGTTTAATGAGCAGTTCTTC. The variable domain in full, completed from reference TRBV7-6 and TRBJ2-1, reads GAGVSQSPRYKVTKRGQDVALRCDPISGHVSLYWYRQALGQGPEFLTYFNYEAQQDKSGLPNDRFSAERPEGSISTLTIQRTEQRDSAMYRCASSLTPFNEQFFGPGTRLTVL.

The chain couples TRBV6-5 to TRBJ2-1, with D perhaps matching TRBD1 (5 bases). Trimming took off 0 bases at V and 4 bases at J, with 10 bases between the two ends. The CDR3 length is 15 residues. Germline V gene sequence: CDR1 MNHEY, CDR2 SVGAGI. CDR3 nucleotides: TGTGCCAGCAGTTACTCGAGCAGGGTATACAATGAGCAGTTCTTC. Protein: CASSYSSRVYNEQFF.

Only a few counts were recorded for this clonotype. The J gene is TRBJ2-3, the V gene TRBV5-4, with TRBD2 identical over 9 bases. V trimming: 5 bases; J trimming: 0 bases; junction bases outside the gene matches: 7. This CDR3 is built from 16 residues. The V gene's germline CDR1 is SGHNT and CDR2 YYREEE (reference sequence). The CDR3 here is CASSFRLAASTDTQYF. CDR3 DNA: TGTGCCAGCAGTTTTCGACTAGCGGCTAGCACAGATACGCAGTATTTT.

The chain recombines TRBV7-2 with TRBJ2-1, with 9 bases that match TRBD2. The CDR3 covers 16 residues. The germline V gene has CDR1 SGHTA and CDR2 FQGNSA. V was clipped by 1 base and J by 1 base; unmatched bases: 2. DNA of the CDR3: TGTGCCAGCAGCTTAGGGGCGGGGGGGTCCTACAATGAGCAGTTCTTC. The encoded protein is CASSLGAGGSYNEQFF.

The chain carries TRBV7-9 and TRBJ2-1, with 7 bases aligning to TRBD2. CDR3 length equals 16 residues. The germline gives CDR1 SEHNR, CDR2 FQNEAQ (reference sequence). Germline trimming cut 4 bases from V and 5 bases from J; bases unmatched to any gene: 11. The CDR3 nucleotides are TGTGCCAGCAGCTCTACGGGGGGAGATGATAACAATGAGCAGTTCTTC. Translated: CASSSTGGDDNNEQFF.

V gene TRBV18 combines with J gene TRBJ1-6, with 7 bases lining up with TRBD1. Germline V gene data show CDR1 as KGHSH and CDR2 as LQKENI. V was clipped by 3 bases and J by 8 bases; unmatched bases: 4. The CDR3 has 14 amino acids. The CDR3 sequence: CASSPDRTYSPLHF. DNA for the CDR3: TGTGCCAGCTCACCGGACAGGACATATTCACCCCTCCACTTT. The entire variable domain, with the rest obtained from reference TRBV18 and TRBJ1-6, is as follows: NAGVMQNPRHLVRRRGQEARLRCSPMKGHSHVYWYRQLPEEGLKFMVYLQKENIIDESGMPKERFSAEFPKEGPSILRIQQVVRGDSAAYFCASSPDRTYSPLHFGNGTRLTVT.

This clonotype was seen a handful of times. The V gene is TRBV20-1, the J gene TRBJ2-1, with TRBD1 matching 12 bases. The CDR3 has 15 residues. Per germline, CDR1 DFQATT and CDR2 SNEGSKA (reference sequence). Trimming took 3 bases from V and 7 from J; bases not matched to a gene: 7. The CDR3 nucleotides read TGCAGTGCTAGGTCGGGACAGGGGGCTACAAATGAGCAGTTCTTC. Encoded protein: CSARSGQGATNEQFF.

The rearrangement joins TRBV5-4 to TRBJ2-1; the D gene is possibly TRBD1 (5 bases). The length of the CDR3 is 15 residues. Deletions cut 1 base from V and 5 bases from J, with 13 bases between. The germline gives CDR1 SGHNT, CDR2 YYREEE (reference sequence). The chain's CDR3 is CASSLNWGGNNEQFF. The CDR3 bases are TGTGCCAGCAGCTTGAACTGGGGCGGAAACAATGAGCAGTTCTTC. The whole variable domain, filled in from reference TRBV5-4 and TRBJ2-1, reads ETGVTQSPTHLIKTRGQQVTLRCSSQSGHNTVSWYQQALGQGPQFIFQYYREEENGRGNFPPRFSGLQFPNYSSELNVNALELDDSALYLCASSLNWGGNNEQFFGPGTRLTVL.

This clonotype has just a few counts. This chain uses TRBV4-3 with TRBJ2-1, with D possibly TRBD2 on 7 matching bases. Germline V gene sequence: CDR1 LGHNA, CDR2 YSLEER. This CDR3 spans 18 amino acids. The V and J ends lost 3 bases and 0 bases respectively, with 18 bases between them. The DNA for the CDR3 is TGCGCCAGCAGCCAGAAAACAGGGAGGGGCGGCTCCTACAATGAGCAGTTCTTC. Translation: CASSQKTGRGGSYNEQFF.

The chain has TRBV2 and TRBJ2-7, with 7 bases identical to TRBD2. The junction had 2 bases not matched to a gene; V was cut back by 6 bases and J by 3 bases. The CDR3 sequence is 12 residues long. CDR1 and CDR2 (germline): SNHLY, FYNNEI. This chain's CDR3 is CASRGGGYEQYV. The CDR3, as DNA: TGTGCCAGCAGGGGCGGGGGCTACGAGCAGTACGTC.

The chain employs TRBV5-6 and TRBJ2-2; 9 bases line up with TRBD2. The ends lost 5 bases at V and 3 bases at J; junction bases unmatched: 11. The CDR3 totals 17 residues. Germline CDR1 reads SGHDT; CDR2 reads YYEEEE. CDR3 loop: CASSRAQGLADTGELFF. The CDR3 nucleotides are TGTGCCAGCAGTCGAGCTCAGGGACTAGCAGACACCGGGGAGCTGTTTTTT.

This clonotype was seen only a few times. The rearrangement joins TRBV6-1 to TRBJ2-7; D possibly corresponds to TRBD1 (5 bases). This CDR3 region has 15 residues. Germline lookup yields CDR1 MNHNS and CDR2 SASEGT. V lost 6 bases to trimming and J lost 5 bases, with 20 bases between them. The CDR3 spells CASSPTSARVDEQYF. The CDR3 coding sequence is TGTGCCAGCAGCCCCACGTCGGCCAGGGTGGACGAGCAGTACTTC.

The genes are TRBV20-1 and TRBJ2-3; maybe TRBD2 (7 bases). With 6 bases removed from V and 2 bases from J, the gap between germline ends came to 15 bases. The CDR3 has 14 amino acids. Germline V gene lookup returns CDR1 DFQATT and CDR2 SNEGSKA (reference sequence). The CDR3 is CSAPRGGATDTQYF. The CDR3 coding sequence is TGCAGTGCCCCGAGGGGGGGGGCCACAGATACGCAGTATTTT.

The chain is built from TRBV7-8 and TRBJ1-1; the D gene is possibly TRBD1 (5 bases). Germline V gene lookup returns CDR1 SGHVS and CDR2 FQNEAQ. Between the trimmed V and J ends, which lost 4 bases and 7 bases, there was a span of 22 bases. This CDR3 is built from 16 residues. CDR3: CASSSGPGRTSSEAFF. The CDR3 DNA reads TGTGCCAGCAGCTCGGGCCCCGGACGGACAAGCAGTGAAGCTTTCTTT.

This clonotype was counted at least ten times. The CDR3 DNA reads TGCGCCAGCAGCCGGGACCAAAACTTAGGCTACGAGCAGTACTTC. It yields the protein CASSRDQNLGYEQYF. J is TRBJ2-7 and V is TRBV4-1; D tentatively reads TRBD1 or TRBD2 (5 bases each). Germline CDR1 and CDR2: MGHRA and YSYEKL. The V end lost 4 bases, the J end lost 3 bases, and 16 bases lay between the germline ends. The CDR3 runs to 15 residues.